The 14 T cell receptor beta chains below were found in one sample sequenced in a study of shared clonotypes between healthy human individuals. Some clones are missing from TCRdb's copy, which holds only in-frame ones; the method was immunoSEQ multiplex PCR. The table lists nearly 750,000 clones, approximately 72% of them singletons, with around 1.7% in the top ten. Sequencing input: memory CD4+ T cells sorted from blood. The subset here: CD45RA-negative fraction. These receptors came from a woman in her 30s in good health.

V is TRBV7-9 and J is TRBJ1-2; D call uncertain. Germline V gives CDR1 SEHNR, CDR2 FQNEAQ (reference sequence). CDR3 length: 14 residues. The V end lost 2 bases, the J end lost 2 bases, and 9 bases lay between the germline ends. The DNA for the CDR3 is TGTGCCAGCAGCTTATCCACAGACAACTATGGCTACACCTTC. Protein: CASSLSTDNYGYTF.

This clone was seen a few times. The same CDR3 can be traced to other DNA sequences in this sample. This rearrangement joins TRBV2 to TRBJ1-5, with 10 bases fitting TRBD1. The germline V gene encodes CDR1 SNHLY and CDR2 FYNNEI. The V segment lost 6 bases and the J segment 5 bases; nucleotides outside the gene matches: 1. This CDR3 is 13 amino acids long. DNA for the CDR3: TGTGCCAGCAGAGGACAGGGGGATCAGCCCCAGCATTTT. Its protein product is CASRGQGDQPQHF.

V and J are TRBV30 and TRBJ1-3, with D unresolved. Per the germline V gene, CDR1 is GTSNPN and CDR2 is SVGIG (reference sequence). The CDR3 consists of 12 residues. V was trimmed by 3 bases and J by 0 bases, leaving 3 bases between them. CDR3 sequence: CAWRGSGNTIYF. The DNA of the CDR3 is TGTGCCTGGAGGGGCTCTGGAAACACCATATATTTT. Looking up the rest from reference TRBV30 and TRBJ1-3 gives the full variable domain: SQTIHQWPATLVQPVGSPLSLECTVEGTSNPNLYWYRQAAGRGLQLLFYSVGIGQISSEVPQNLSASRPQDRQFILSSKKLLLSDSGFYLCAWRGSGNTIYFGEGSWLTVV.

This clone was seen more than once but under ten times. The V gene is TRBV27, the J gene TRBJ1-4; TRBD1 might be the D (6 bases). CDR3 size: 15 residues. Germline V gene sequence: CDR1 MNHEY, CDR2 SMNVEV (reference sequence). V gave up 5 bases and J gave up 3 bases, with 13 bases separating them. CDR3 bases: TGTGCCAGCAGTCCCAAAGGGGGTGCTAATGAAAAACTGTTTTTT. Translated: CASSPKGGANEKLFF.

Notes on this clone: Other DNA variants within this sample encode the same CDR3. This chain connects TRBV27 to TRBJ2-3; no firm D call. Germline CDR1 reads MNHEY; CDR2 reads SMNVEV (reference sequence). This CDR3 has 13 residues. Trimming removed 5 bases from V and 1 base from J, with 7 bases in between. The CDR3 nucleotides read TGTGCCAGCAGTCCTCGCCGCACAGATACGCAGTATTTT. It specifies CASSPRRTDTQYF.

This chain connects TRBV7-2 to TRBJ2-1; 10 nucleotides agree with TRBD2. With 1 base clipped from V and 4 bases from J, the junction kept 1 base outside the gene matches. Germline CDR1 is SGHTA and CDR2 is FQGNSA. The CDR3 is 15 residues long. In DNA form, the CDR3 reads TGTGCCAGCAGCTTAGGTAGCGGGAGGTACAATGAGCAGTTCTTC. It specifies CASSLGSGRYNEQFF. Full variable domain (outside the CDR3, taken from reference TRBV7-2 and TRBJ2-1): GAGVSQSPSNKVTEKGKDVELRCDPISGHTALYWYRQSLGQGLEFLIYFQGNSAPDKSGLPSDRFSAERTGGSVSTLTIQRTQQEDSAVYLCASSLGSGRYNEQFFGPGTRLTVL.

The chain is built from TRBV7-2 and TRBJ2-2; TRBD1 is a possible D gene (5 bases). The CDR3 is 15 residues long. Trimming stripped 4 bases from V and 5 bases from J, with 14 bases between. Germline V gene sequence: CDR1 SGHTA, CDR2 FQGNSA. CDR3 region: CASSSRQGLTGELFF. CDR3 DNA sequence: TGTGCCAGCAGCTCTCGCCAGGGCCTAACCGGGGAGCTGTTTTTT.

This clone has only a few counts. V and J are TRBV7-3 and TRBJ1-1, with unresolved D. This CDR3 has 13 amino acids. The germline gives CDR1 SGHTA, CDR2 FQGTGA. Trimming left V 2 bases short and J 1 base short, with 5 bases between. The CDR3 is CASSLQQNTEAFF. Written as DNA, the CDR3 is TGTGCCAGCAGCTTACAGCAGAACACTGAAGCTTTCTTT.

This clone was observed a handful of times. The rearrangement joins TRBV6-6 to TRBJ1-2; a possible D gene is TRBD1 (5 bases). The CDR3 is 13 amino acids. The V end lost 2 bases, the J end lost 8 bases, and 12 bases lay between the germline ends. In germline, CDR1 is MNHNY, CDR2 SVGAGI (reference sequence). The CDR3 DNA follows: TGTGCCAGCAGTTACGACGACAGCTTCGGCTACACCTTC. Translating it yields CASSYDDSFGYTF.

This clone came up many times. The genes are TRBV11-2 and TRBJ2-7, with D uncertain. Germline CDR1 is SGHAT and CDR2 is FQNNGV. V shed 3 bases and J shed 0 bases, with 9 bases lying between them. CDR3 length: 14 amino acids. The chain's CDR3 is CASSFQGDSYEQYF. DNA of the CDR3: TGTGCCAGCAGCTTTCAAGGAGACTCCTACGAGCAGTACTTC.

The chain combines TRBV5-4 with TRBJ1-2; a weak D match, TRBD1 (5 bases). Germline V CDR1 and CDR2: SGHNT, YYREEE (reference sequence). V was pared by 4 bases and J by 2 bases, with 15 bases between. The CDR3 has 15 residues. CDR3 DNA sequence: TGTGCCAGCAGCCCCGGGGCGGGGGAGAACTATGGCTACACCTTC. Its protein is CASSPGAGENYGYTF.

The chain joins TRBV28 to TRBJ2-7; 15 bases are a match to TRBD2. CDR1 is MDHEN and CDR2 is SYDVKM in the germline V gene. CDR3 length: 18 residues. V shed 8 bases, J shed 2 bases, and the junction held 13 bases outside the gene matches. The CDR3: CASGPYGLAGGVTYEQYF. CDR3 DNA sequence: TGTGCCAGCGGCCCTTACGGACTAGCGGGAGGGGTAACCTACGAGCAGTACTTC.

This clone was counted only a few times. The V and J genes are TRBV28 and TRBJ1-5; 11 bases agree with TRBD1. The CDR3 runs to 14 residues. Germline trimming cut 5 bases from V and 8 bases from J; bases unmatched to any gene: 5. CDR1 is MDHEN, CDR2 SYDVKM, per germline. The CDR3 region has the DNA TGTGCCAGCAGTCGGACAGGGGGCGTTAAGCCCCAGCATTTT. Translating gives CASSRTGGVKPQHF.

The J gene is TRBJ2-5, the V gene TRBV19, with TRBD1 matching over 7 bases. The germline gives CDR1 LNHDA, CDR2 SQIVND (reference sequence). The V gene end was trimmed by 5 bases and the J gene end by 3 bases; junction bases not matched to a gene: 6. This CDR3 contains 14 residues. The CDR3 nucleotides are TGTGCCAGTAGTTCCCCCGGGACAGAAGAGACCCAGTACTTC. Amino acid sequence: CASSSPGTEETQYF.